This T cell receptor beta chain originates from a study of cytomegalovirus exposure and HLA in healthy donors. Vbeta (60) and Jbeta (13) primers were used in the PCR. Profiled with immunoSEQ multiplex PCR; TCRdb holds only in-frame clones, not every one. The data hold 140,000 to 150,000 clones, with around 78% observed a single time. This clone has just a few counts. This sequence originates from a man aged 40-49 years in good health and CMV-seropositive. The sequenced sample consisted of PBMCs.

CDR3 amino acids: CASSLPGTSGFLGANEQFF. CDR3 coding DNA: TGTGCCAGCAGTCTCCCGGGGACTAGCGGGTTCTTAGGGGCTAATGAGCAGTTCTTC. The chain links TRBV14 to TRBJ2-1, with 12 bases identical to TRBD2. Germline lookup yields CDR1 SGHDN and CDR2 FVKESK. Trimming took 6 bases from V and 7 from J; bases not matched to a gene: 19. The CDR3 sequence is 19 residues long.